Sequencing of this T cell receptor (beta chain) was carried out in a study of CD8 T cells in Susac syndrome. In the study overall: Clinically active disease was present in six of the sequenced Susac syndrome patients. 8 or 9 of these patients were in remission.

It was negative isolation that provided the CD8+ and CD4+ T cells, whereas TEMRA cells were enriched by FACS. CDR3 length equals 14 residues. Trimming took 1 base from V and 1 from J, leaving 7 bases between them. RNA, at roughly 0.5 to 1 ug, was reverse transcribed with random hexamers. TCRdb re-called the immunoSEQ multiplex PCR reads through MiXCR, storing one row per CDR3 protein. Here the sample spans under 95,000 distinct CDR3 sequences, roughly 94% being singletons. The sequence was obtained from a human donor with Susac syndrome. Sequencing input: CD4+ T cells from PBMCs. V and J are TRBV23-1 and TRBJ1-1; no definite D call. TRBV23-1 is labeled an ORF, and its function is uncertain. This CDR3 is CASSQYSANTEAFF. DNA of the CDR3: TGCGCCAGCAGTCAATATTCAGCGAACACTGAAGCTTTCTTT.